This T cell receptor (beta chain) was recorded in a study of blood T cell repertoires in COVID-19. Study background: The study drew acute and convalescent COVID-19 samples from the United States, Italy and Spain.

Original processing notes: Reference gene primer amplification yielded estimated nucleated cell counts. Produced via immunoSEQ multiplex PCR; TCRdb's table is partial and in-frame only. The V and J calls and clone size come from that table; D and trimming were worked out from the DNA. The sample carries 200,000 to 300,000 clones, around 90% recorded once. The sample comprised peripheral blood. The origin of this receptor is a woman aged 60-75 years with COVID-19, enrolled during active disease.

CDR3 amino acids: CASSLDSYSYNSPLHF. DNA for the CDR3: TGTGCCAGCAGCTTGGACAGTTACTCCTATAATTCACCCCTCCACTTT. The J gene is TRBJ1-6, the V gene TRBV7-8; tentatively, D is TRBD1 (6 bases). Germline V gene data show CDR1 as SGHVS and CDR2 as FQNEAQ. CDR3 length equals 16 residues. V gave up 3 bases and J gave up 0 bases, with 9 bases separating them.